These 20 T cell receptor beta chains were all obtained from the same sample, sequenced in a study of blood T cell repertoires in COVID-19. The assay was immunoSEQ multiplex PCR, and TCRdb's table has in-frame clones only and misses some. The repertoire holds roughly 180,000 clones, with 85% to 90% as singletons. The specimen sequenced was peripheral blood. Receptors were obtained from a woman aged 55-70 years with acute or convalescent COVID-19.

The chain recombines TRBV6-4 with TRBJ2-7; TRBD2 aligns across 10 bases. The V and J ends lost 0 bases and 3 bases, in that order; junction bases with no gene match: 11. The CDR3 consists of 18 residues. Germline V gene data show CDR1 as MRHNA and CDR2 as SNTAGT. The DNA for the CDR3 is TGTGCCAGCAGTGACTCTCCTAGCGGGAGCTGCAAGCGCTACGAGCAGTACTTC. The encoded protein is CASSDSPSGSCKRYEQYF.

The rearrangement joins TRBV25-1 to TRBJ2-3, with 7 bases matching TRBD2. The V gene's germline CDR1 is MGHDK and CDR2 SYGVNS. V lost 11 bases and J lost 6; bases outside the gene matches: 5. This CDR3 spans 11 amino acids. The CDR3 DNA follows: TGTGCCGCCGGGACTATGGATACGCAGTATTTT. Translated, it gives CAAGTMDTQYF. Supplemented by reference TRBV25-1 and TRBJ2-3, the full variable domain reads EADIYQTPRYLVIGTGKKITLECSQTMGHDKMYWYQQDPGMELHLIHYSYGVNSTEKGDLSSESTVSRIRTEHFPLTLESARPSHTSQYLCAAGTMDTQYFGPGTRLTVL.

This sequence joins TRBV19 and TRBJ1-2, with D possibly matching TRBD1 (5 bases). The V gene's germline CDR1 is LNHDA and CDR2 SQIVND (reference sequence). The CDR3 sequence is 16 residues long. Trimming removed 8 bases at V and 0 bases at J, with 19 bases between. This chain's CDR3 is CASGDRRQDTNYGYTF. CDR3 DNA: TGTGCCAGTGGGGATCGTAGGCAGGACACTAACTATGGCTACACCTTC.

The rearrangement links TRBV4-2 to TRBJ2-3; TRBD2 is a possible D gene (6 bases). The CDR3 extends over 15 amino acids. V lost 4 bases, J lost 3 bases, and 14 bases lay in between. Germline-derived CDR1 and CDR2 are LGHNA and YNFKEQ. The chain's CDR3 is CASSPNSGSTDTQYF. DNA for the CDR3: TGTGCCAGCAGCCCAAATAGCGGAAGTACAGATACGCAGTATTTT.

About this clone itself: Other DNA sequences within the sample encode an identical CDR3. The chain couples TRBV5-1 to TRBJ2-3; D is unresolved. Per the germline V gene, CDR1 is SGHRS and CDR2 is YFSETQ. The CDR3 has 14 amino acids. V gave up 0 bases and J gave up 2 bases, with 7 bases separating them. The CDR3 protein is CASSLGQSTDTQYF. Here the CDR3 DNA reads TGCGCCAGCAGCTTGGGGCAGTCCACAGATACGCAGTATTTT.

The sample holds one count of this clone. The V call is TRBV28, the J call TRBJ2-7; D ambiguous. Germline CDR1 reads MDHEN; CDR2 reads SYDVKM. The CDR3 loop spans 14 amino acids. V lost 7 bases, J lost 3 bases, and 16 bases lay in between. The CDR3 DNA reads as TGTGCCAGCAAACCTATGGGCAGCTTCTACGAGCAGTACTTC. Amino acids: CASKPMGSFYEQYF.

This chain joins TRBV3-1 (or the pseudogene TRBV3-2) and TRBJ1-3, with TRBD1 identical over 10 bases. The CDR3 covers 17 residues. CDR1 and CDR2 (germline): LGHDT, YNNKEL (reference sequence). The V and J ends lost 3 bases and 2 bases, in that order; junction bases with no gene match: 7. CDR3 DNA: TGTGCCAGCAGCCAGAGCCAGACAGGGGGCGCTGGAAACACCATATATTTT. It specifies CASSQSQTGGAGNTIYF.

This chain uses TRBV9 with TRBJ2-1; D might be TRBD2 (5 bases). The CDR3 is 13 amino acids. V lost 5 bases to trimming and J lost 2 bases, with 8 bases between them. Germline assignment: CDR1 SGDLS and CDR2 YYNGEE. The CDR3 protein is CASRAVAYNEQFF. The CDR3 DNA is TGTGCCAGCAGAGCGGTCGCCTACAATGAGCAGTTCTTC.

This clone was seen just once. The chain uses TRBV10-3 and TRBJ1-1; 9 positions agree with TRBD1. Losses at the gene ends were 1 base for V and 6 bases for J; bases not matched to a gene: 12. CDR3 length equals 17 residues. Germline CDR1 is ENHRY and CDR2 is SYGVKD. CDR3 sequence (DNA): TGTGCCATCAGTGAGTATTTGGTTACAGGGGGCAGGCCTGAAGCTTTCTTT. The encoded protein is CAISEYLVTGGRPEAFF.

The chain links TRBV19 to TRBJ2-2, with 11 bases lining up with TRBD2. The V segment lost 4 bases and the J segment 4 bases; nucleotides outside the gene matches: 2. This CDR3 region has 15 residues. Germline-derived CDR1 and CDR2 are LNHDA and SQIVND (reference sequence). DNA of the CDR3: TGTGCCAGTAGTACGCTAGCGGGAGGCACCGGGGAGCTGTTTTTT. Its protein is CASSTLAGGTGELFF.

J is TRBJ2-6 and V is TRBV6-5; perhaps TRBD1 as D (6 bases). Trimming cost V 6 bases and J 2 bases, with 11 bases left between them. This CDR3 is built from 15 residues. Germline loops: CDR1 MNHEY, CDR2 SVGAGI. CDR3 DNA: TGTGCCAGCAGGACAGGAAACCCTGGGGCCAACGTCCTGACTTTC. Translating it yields CASRTGNPGANVLTF.

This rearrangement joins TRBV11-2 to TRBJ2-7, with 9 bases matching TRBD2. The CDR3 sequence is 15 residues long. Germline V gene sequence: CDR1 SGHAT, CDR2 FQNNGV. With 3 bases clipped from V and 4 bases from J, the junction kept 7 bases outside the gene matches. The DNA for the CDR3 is TGTGCCAGCAGCTTTTTAGGGCTAGCGGGATACGAGCAGTACTTC. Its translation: CASSFLGLAGYEQYF.

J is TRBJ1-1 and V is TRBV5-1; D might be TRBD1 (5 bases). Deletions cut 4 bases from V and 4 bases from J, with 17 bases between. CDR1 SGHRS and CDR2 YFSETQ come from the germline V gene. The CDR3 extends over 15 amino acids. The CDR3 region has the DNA TGCGCCAGCAGCCAAACTTCGACAGAAACCACTGAAGCTTTCTTT. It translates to CASSQTSTETTEAFF. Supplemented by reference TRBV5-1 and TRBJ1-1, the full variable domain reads KAGVTQTPRYLIKTRGQQVTLSCSPISGHRSVSWYQQTPGQGLQFLFEYFSETQRNKGNFPGRFSGRQFSNSRSEMNVSTLELGDSALYLCASSQTSTETTEAFFGQGTRLTVV.

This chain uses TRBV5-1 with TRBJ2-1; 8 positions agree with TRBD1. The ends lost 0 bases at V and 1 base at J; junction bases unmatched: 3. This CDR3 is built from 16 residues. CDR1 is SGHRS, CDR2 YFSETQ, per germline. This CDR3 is CASSLGQGASYNEQFF. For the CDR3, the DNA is TGCGCCAGCAGCTTGGGTCAGGGGGCTTCCTACAATGAGCAGTTCTTC. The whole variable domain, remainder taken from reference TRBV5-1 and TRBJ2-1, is KAGVTQTPRYLIKTRGQQVTLSCSPISGHRSVSWYQQTPGQGLQFLFEYFSETQRNKGNFPGRFSGRQFSNSRSEMNVSTLELGDSALYLCASSLGQGASYNEQFFGPGTRLTVL.

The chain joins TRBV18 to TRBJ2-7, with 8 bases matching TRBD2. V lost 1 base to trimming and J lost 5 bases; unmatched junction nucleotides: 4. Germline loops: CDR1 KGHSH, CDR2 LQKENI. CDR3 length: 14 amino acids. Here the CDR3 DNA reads TGTGCCAGCTCACCACTCCAGCGGGAGAACGAGCAGTACTTC. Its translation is CASSPLQRENEQYF.

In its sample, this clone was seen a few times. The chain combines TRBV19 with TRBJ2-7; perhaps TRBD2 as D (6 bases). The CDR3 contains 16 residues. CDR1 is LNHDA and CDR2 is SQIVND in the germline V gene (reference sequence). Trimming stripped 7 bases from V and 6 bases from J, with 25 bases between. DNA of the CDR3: TGTGCCAGTACCCCCGGGACTCACGGCGTTAAGGGCGAGCAGTACTTC. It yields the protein CASTPGTHGVKGEQYF.

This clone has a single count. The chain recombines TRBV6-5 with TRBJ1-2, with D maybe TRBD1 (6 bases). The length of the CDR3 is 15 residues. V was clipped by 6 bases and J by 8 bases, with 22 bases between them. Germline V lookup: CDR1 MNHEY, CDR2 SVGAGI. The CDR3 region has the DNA TGTGCCAGCAGAGACAACCCTTCAGGGGAAGGAGGCTACACCTTC. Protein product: CASRDNPSGEGGYTF.

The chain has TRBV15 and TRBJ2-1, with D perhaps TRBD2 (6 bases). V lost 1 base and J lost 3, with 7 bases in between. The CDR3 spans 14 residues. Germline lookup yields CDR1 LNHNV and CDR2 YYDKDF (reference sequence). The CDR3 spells CATSRVSGYNEQFF. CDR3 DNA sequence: TGTGCCACCAGCAGAGTTAGCGGCTACAATGAGCAGTTCTTC.

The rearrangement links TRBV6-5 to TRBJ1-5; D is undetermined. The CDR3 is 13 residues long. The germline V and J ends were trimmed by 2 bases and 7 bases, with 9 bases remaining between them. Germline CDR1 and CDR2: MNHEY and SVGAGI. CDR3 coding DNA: TGTGCCAGCAGTTACAACCAGAGGCAGCCCCAGCATTTT. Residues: CASSYNQRQPQHF.

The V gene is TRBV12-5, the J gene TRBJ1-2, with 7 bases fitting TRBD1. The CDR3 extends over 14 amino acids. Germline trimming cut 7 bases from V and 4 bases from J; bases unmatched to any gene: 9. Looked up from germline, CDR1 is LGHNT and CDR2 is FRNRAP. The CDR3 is CASESRGDSYGYTF. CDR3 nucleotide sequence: TGTGCTAGTGAGAGCAGGGGGGACAGCTATGGCTACACCTTC.